One and the same sample provided the 30 T cell receptor beta chains below, sequenced in a study of blood T cell repertoires in COVID-19. Libraries were prepared by immunoSEQ multiplex PCR; TCRdb keeps only in-frame clonotypes and omits some of them. Here the sample spans 300,000 to 350,000 clones, over 70% being singletons. The sequencing input was peripheral blood. These receptors were collected from a man aged 25-40 years with active or convalescent COVID-19.

V gene TRBV15 combines with J gene TRBJ2-1; D possibly corresponds to TRBD1 (6 bases). The CDR3 loop spans 15 amino acids. Per germline, CDR1 LNHNV and CDR2 YYDKDF (reference sequence). Trimming left V 0 bases short and J 1 base short, with 7 bases between. DNA for the CDR3: TGTGCCACCAGCAGAGATGGGACATCCTACAATGAGCAGTTCTTC. Residues: CATSRDGTSYNEQFF.

This CDR3 is CASSSAGGVGELFF. The CDR3 nucleotides are TGTGCCAGCAGTTCAGCGGGAGGAGTCGGGGAGCTGTTTTTT. The chain is built from TRBV6-5 and TRBJ1-3; 9 positions match TRBD2. Near its end, the DNA agrees better with TRBJ2-2, so the J call may be wrong. Germline loops: CDR1 MNHEY, CDR2 SVGAGI. The CDR3 spans 14 residues.

The chain has TRBV9 and TRBJ2-3; TRBD1 might be the D (5 bases). Trimming left V 4 bases short and J 6 bases short, with 12 bases between. The CDR3 contains 13 residues. The germline gives CDR1 SGDLS, CDR2 YYNGEE. CDR3 sequence reads: CASSPLGQDTQYF. CDR3 bases: TGTGCCAGCAGCCCTCTGGGGCAGGATACGCAGTATTTT.

In DNA, the CDR3 is TGTGCCACCGAGAGGGGCCAGGGGCTTTTAGGCAATCAGCCCCAGCATTTT. This translates into CATERGQGLLGNQPQHF. This chain joins TRBV28 and TRBJ1-5; possible D gene TRBD1, 6 bases. Trimming cost V 10 bases and J 2 bases, with 24 bases left between them. The CDR3 consists of 17 residues. The germline gives CDR1 MDHEN, CDR2 SYDVKM. The complete variable domain, with remaining parts taken from reference TRBV28 and TRBJ1-5, reads DVKVTQSSRYLVKRTGEKVFLECVQDMDHENMFWYRQDPGLGLRLIYFSYDVKMKEKGDIPEGYSVSREKKERFSLILESASTNQTSMYLCATERGQGLLGNQPQHFGDGTRLSIL.

The rearrangement uses TRBV3-1 (or the pseudogene TRBV3-2) and TRBJ2-7; 7 bases align to TRBD1. Germline values: CDR1 LGHDT, CDR2 YNNKEL (reference sequence). The CDR3 has 14 residues. Trimming took 0 bases from V and 2 from J; bases not matched to a gene: 1. The CDR3 is CASSQDTGAYEQYF. CDR3 DNA: TGTGCCAGCAGCCAAGATACAGGGGCCTACGAGCAGTACTTC.

This clone was observed once. V is TRBV12-5 and J is TRBJ1-4; TRBD1 agrees at 9 bases. V trimming: 1 base; J trimming: 8 bases; junction bases outside the gene matches: 5. This CDR3 comprises 15 residues. CDR1 and CDR2 (germline): LGHNT, FRNRAP. The DNA of the CDR3 is TGTGCTAGTGGTTTGGCCGGACAGGGGAGGGAAAAACTGTTTTTT. Translating gives CASGLAGQGREKLFF.

The gene calls are TRBV4-1 and TRBJ2-3; 11 nucleotides align to TRBD2. CDR1 MGHRA and CDR2 YSYEKL come from the germline V gene. CDR3 size: 17 residues. Trimming cost V 4 bases and J 5 bases; bases outside gene matches: 11. CDR3 in amino acids: CASSRDLSGGARDTQYF. CDR3 DNA sequence: TGCGCCAGCAGCCGAGACCTTAGCGGGGGGGCTAGAGATACGCAGTATTTT.

The chain carries TRBV30 and TRBJ1-3; no reliable D call. CDR3 length equals 13 residues. Germline values: CDR1 GTSNPN, CDR2 SVGIG (reference sequence). Deletions cut 0 bases from V and 4 bases from J, with 7 bases between. DNA of the CDR3: TGTGCCTGGAGTGTACGGAGAGGAAACACCATATATTTT. This gives the protein CAWSVRRGNTIYF.

This chain links TRBV19 with TRBJ1-5, with 7 bases aligning to TRBD1. The CDR3 is 14 residues long. Germline CDR1 reads LNHDA; CDR2 reads SQIVND (reference sequence). V shed 6 bases, J shed 6 bases, and the junction held 8 bases outside the gene matches. The CDR3 reads CASSPGQPVQPQHF. CDR3 coding DNA: TGTGCCAGTAGCCCGGGACAGCCTGTTCAGCCCCAGCATTTT.

The CDR3 region is CASSPVVQAGGQTGELFF. DNA for the CDR3: TGTGCCAGCTCACCAGTTGTCCAGGCGGGGGGCCAAACCGGGGAGCTGTTTTTT. The J gene is TRBJ2-2, the V gene TRBV18; 8 nucleotides match TRBD2. Germline V gene sequence: CDR1 KGHSH, CDR2 LQKENI. The ends lost 2 bases at V and 5 bases at J; junction bases unmatched: 13. CDR3 length: 18 amino acids.

This clone was seen only a few times. In nucleotides, the CDR3 is TGTGCCAGCAGTTTAGATCAGGCCGGGGAGCTGTTTTTT. Translation gives CASSLDQAGELFF. The chain employs TRBV12-3 or TRBV12-4 and TRBJ2-2; D unclear. This CDR3 spans 13 amino acids. V lost 1 base and J lost 6, with 6 bases in between.

Only one count was recorded for this clone. The chain couples TRBV11-2 to TRBJ2-7; perhaps TRBD2 as D (5 bases). Trimming shortened V by 3 bases and J by 4 bases, and 22 bases separated the two germline ends. Germline CDR1 and CDR2: SGHAT and FQNNGV. The CDR3 sequence is 17 residues long. CDR3 region: CASSFSLRTPTPYEQYF. CDR3 nucleotide sequence: TGTGCCAGCAGCTTTTCTCTCCGGACTCCCACCCCGTACGAGCAGTACTTC. Looking up the rest from reference TRBV11-2 and TRBJ2-7 gives the full variable domain: EAGVAQSPRYKIIEKRQSVAFWCNPISGHATLYWYQQILGQGPKLLIQFQNNGVVDDSQLPKDRFSAERLKGVDSTLKIQPAKLEDSAVYLCASSFSLRTPTPYEQYFGPGTRLTVT.

This sequence joins TRBV5-8 and TRBJ2-5; 9 bases align to TRBD1. V gave up 5 bases and J gave up 8 bases; unmatched junction bases: 7. The CDR3 extends over 13 amino acids. CDR1 is SGHTS and CDR2 is YDEGEE in the germline V gene. CDR3 coding DNA: TGTGCCAGCAGATTGACAGGGGGAGGTACCCAGTACTTC. Translating it yields CASRLTGGGTQYF.

The CDR3 nucleotides read TGTGCCAGCAGCCGACTAGCGGGAAGGGGTATCGATGAGCAGTTCTTC. Translation gives CASSRLAGRGIDEQFF. The chain uses TRBV7-9 and TRBJ2-1; 11 bases are a match to TRBD2. Germline V CDR1 and CDR2: SEHNR, FQNEAQ (reference sequence). J lost 8 bases, V lost 5 bases, and 11 bases had no gene match. The CDR3 consists of 16 residues.

This clone was detected only once. The chain is built from TRBV24-1 and TRBJ1-4; D remains ambiguous. Germline lookup yields CDR1 KGHDR and CDR2 SFDVKD. This CDR3 is 15 amino acids long. The V and J ends lost 3 bases and 5 bases respectively, with 12 bases between them. The DNA of the CDR3 is TGTGCCACCAGTGATCGGAGCCCAGAGAATGAAAAACTGTTTTTT. Encoded protein: CATSDRSPENEKLFF.

This clone was seen just once. The chain employs TRBV9 and TRBJ2-6; the D is unclear. The germline CDR1 and CDR2 sequences are SGDLS and YYNGEE. The CDR3 is made up of 15 amino acids. Trimming removed 0 bases at V and 0 bases at J, with 4 bases between. CDR3 in amino acids: CASSVGLSGANVLTF. The CDR3 region has the DNA TGTGCCAGCAGCGTAGGACTCTCTGGGGCCAACGTCCTGACTTTC.

The gene calls are TRBV27 and TRBJ2-4; perhaps TRBD2 as D (6 bases). The CDR3 totals 16 residues. V dropped 1 base and J dropped 3 bases, with 13 bases sitting between them. Looked up from germline, CDR1 is MNHEY and CDR2 is SMNVEV (reference sequence). The CDR3 spells CASSLYGGMGKNIQYF. CDR3 nucleotide sequence: TGTGCCAGCAGTTTATACGGGGGAATGGGCAAAAACATTCAGTACTTC.

This clone was recorded once. The rearrangement links TRBV6-5 to TRBJ1-5; weak D call: TRBD1 (6 bases). V lost 4 bases, J lost 5 bases, and 12 bases lay in between. The CDR3 runs to 14 residues. From germline, CDR1 is MNHEY and CDR2 SVGAGI. The CDR3 spells CASSWGPVDQPQHF. CDR3 nucleotide sequence: TGTGCCAGCAGTTGGGGGCCAGTCGATCAGCCCCAGCATTTT.

V usage is TRBV4-1 and J usage is TRBJ1-5; no firm D call. The CDR3 contains 15 residues. Trimming stripped 1 base from V and 2 bases from J, with 9 bases between. Germline CDR1 MGHRA, CDR2 YSYEKL. CDR3 sequence reads: CASSQVGQGNQPQHF. Written as DNA, the CDR3 is TGCGCCAGCAGCCAAGTCGGTCAGGGCAATCAGCCCCAGCATTTT.

The rearrangement joins TRBV9 to TRBJ2-3; TRBD2 matches 8 bases. Germline CDR1 SGDLS, CDR2 YYNGEE. This CDR3 has 15 amino acids. The J segment lost 4 bases and the V segment lost 4 bases, leaving 8 bases of the junction unmatched. The CDR3 nucleotides read TGTGCCAGCAGCCCCCACGGACTAGCCGCAGATACGCAGTATTTT. Translation: CASSPHGLAADTQYF.

The gene calls are TRBV24-1 and TRBJ2-7; unclear D gene. Trimming took off 5 bases at V and 2 bases at J, with 6 bases between the two ends. This CDR3 contains 12 residues. Germline values: CDR1 KGHDR, CDR2 SFDVKD. The CDR3 DNA follows: TGTGCCACCAGTGCCGGAGCCTACGAGCAGTACTTC. Its translation: CATSAGAYEQYF.

This chain connects TRBV11-3 to TRBJ1-1, with D uncertain. The CDR3 length is 14 residues. Germline V CDR1 and CDR2: SGHNT, YENEEA. V gave up 8 bases and J gave up 0 bases, with 13 bases separating them. The CDR3 is CASWSRNMNTEAFF. Written as DNA, the CDR3 is TGTGCCAGCTGGAGTAGGAACATGAACACTGAAGCTTTCTTT.

The rearrangement joins TRBV7-3 to TRBJ2-7, with TRBD1 matching over 11 bases. Trimming removed 2 bases from V and 5 bases from J; junction bases left unmatched: 2. From germline, CDR1 is SGHTA and CDR2 FQGTGA. This CDR3 has 14 amino acids. CDR3 loop: CASSLGGQGDEQYF. In DNA form, the CDR3 reads TGTGCCAGCAGCTTAGGGGGACAGGGGGACGAGCAGTACTTC.

The chain employs TRBV13 and TRBJ2-7, with 8 bases matching TRBD1. J gave up 1 base and V 3 bases, and 5 bases lay outside the gene matches. Germline V lookup: CDR1 PRHDT, CDR2 FYEKMQ (reference sequence). The CDR3 consists of 15 residues. CDR3 amino acids: CASSFRDRLSYEQYF. The CDR3, as DNA: TGTGCCAGCAGCTTCCGGGACAGGTTATCCTACGAGCAGTACTTC.

V usage is TRBV4-3 and J usage is TRBJ1-2; D may be TRBD1 (5 bases). Per germline, CDR1 LGHNA and CDR2 YSLEER. V lost 4 bases to trimming and J lost 7 bases, with 13 bases between them. The CDR3 contains 13 residues. The CDR3 DNA sequence: TGCGCCAGCAGCCTCCAGGGTGTCGCTGGCTACACCTTC. It yields the protein CASSLQGVAGYTF.

The chain uses TRBV5-1 and TRBJ2-1, with 8 bases that match TRBD2. The J segment lost 7 bases and the V segment lost 4 bases, leaving 10 bases of the junction unmatched. This CDR3 spans 15 amino acids. The germline CDR1 and CDR2 sequences are SGHRS and YFSETQ. The CDR3 region is CASSVSGGAGNEQFF. Here the CDR3 DNA reads TGCGCCAGCAGCGTCAGCGGGGGCGCAGGGAATGAGCAGTTCTTC.

This chain links TRBV4-2 with TRBJ2-7; TRBD2 matches 8 bases. Trimming took 4 bases from V and 0 from J; bases not matched to a gene: 8. CDR3 length: 16 residues. Germline V gene data show CDR1 as LGHNA and CDR2 as YNFKEQ. The CDR3 nucleotides are TGTGCCAGCAGCCTCCAGGGCACTAGCGGCTCCTACGAGCAGTACTTC. Translating gives CASSLQGTSGSYEQYF.

This chain joins TRBV5-1 and TRBJ2-1, with 10 bases lining up with TRBD2. The CDR3 is made up of 16 amino acids. The germline CDR1 and CDR2 sequences are SGHRS and YFSETQ. J lost 0 bases, V lost 4 bases, and 4 bases had no gene match. The CDR3 coding sequence is TGCGCCAGCAGCAATAGCGGGGGGAGCTCCTACAATGAGCAGTTCTTC. Protein sequence: CASSNSGGSSYNEQFF.

The chain employs TRBV5-1 and TRBJ1-2, with TRBD1 identical over 7 bases. Germline-derived CDR1 and CDR2 are SGHRS and YFSETQ. The CDR3 totals 12 residues. Trimming removed 5 bases from V and 3 bases from J; junction bases left unmatched: 1. CDR3 in DNA: TGCGCCAGCAGGGGGACAGACTATGGCTACACCTTC. As protein: CASRGTDYGYTF.

The CDR3: CASSLGDRGNEQYF. The CDR3 region has the DNA TGCGCCAGCAGCTTGGGGGACAGGGGAAACGAGCAGTACTTC. J is TRBJ2-7 and V is TRBV5-1, with 10 bases fitting TRBD1. Germline values: CDR1 SGHRS, CDR2 YFSETQ. The CDR3 has 14 residues. The J segment lost 5 bases and the V segment lost 0 bases, leaving 2 bases of the junction unmatched.